This entry is about one T cell receptor beta chain. Data came from immunoSEQ multiplex PCR; TCRdb stores just in-frame clones and leaves some out. The sample holds 6,200 or so clones, 88% seen once. Deletions cut 0 bases from V and 7 bases from J, with 22 bases between. The CDR3 is 19 residues long. CDR1 and CDR2 (germline): SGHAT, FQNNGV. The data originate from a study of tumor T cells in aggressive B-cell lymphoma. The sequencing sample was made of tumor tissue. The clonotype originates from an adult with diffuse large B cell lymphoma. Some clones in this sample may be carry-over from other donors' samples. V gene TRBV11-2 combines with J gene TRBJ1-6; a weak D match, TRBD1 (5 bases). CDR3 protein: CASSLDYGFGSGKNSPLHF. The CDR3 nucleotides read TGTGCCAGCAGCTTAGATTACGGCTTCGGGTCAGGGAAGAATTCACCCCTCCACTTT.